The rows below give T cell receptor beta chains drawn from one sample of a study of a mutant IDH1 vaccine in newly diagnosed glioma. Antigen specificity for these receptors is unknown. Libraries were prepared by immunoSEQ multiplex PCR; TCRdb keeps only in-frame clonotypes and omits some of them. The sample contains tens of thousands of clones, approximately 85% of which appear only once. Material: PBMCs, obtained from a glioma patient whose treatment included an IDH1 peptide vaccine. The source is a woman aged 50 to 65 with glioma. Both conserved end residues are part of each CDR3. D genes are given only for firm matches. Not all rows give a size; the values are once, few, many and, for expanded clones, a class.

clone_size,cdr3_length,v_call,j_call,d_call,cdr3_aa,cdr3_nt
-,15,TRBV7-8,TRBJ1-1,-,CASSLEPGQNTEAFF,TGTGCCAGCAGCTTAGAACCGGGACAGAACACTGAAGCTTTCTTT
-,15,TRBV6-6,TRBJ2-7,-,CASSHGQGGGYEQYF,TGTGCCAGCAGTCACGGACAGGGAGGGGGGTACGAGCAGTACTTC
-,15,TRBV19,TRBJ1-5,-,CASSIGQLSNQPQHF,TGTGCCAGTAGTATTGGTCAGCTTAGCAATCAGCCCCAGCATTTT
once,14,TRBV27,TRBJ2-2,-,CASRKSRNTGELFF,TGTGCCAGCAGGAAATCCAGGAACACCGGGGAGCTGTTTTTT
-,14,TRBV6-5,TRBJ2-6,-,CASSRQRGANVLTF,TGTGCCAGCAGCCGACAACGTGGGGCCAACGTCCTGACTTTC
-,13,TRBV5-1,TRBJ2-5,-,CASSKDRQETQYF,TGCGCCAGCAGCAAGGACAGACAAGAGACCCAGTACTTC
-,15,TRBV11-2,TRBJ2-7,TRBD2,CASSSGTSGSYEQYF,TGTGCCAGCAGCTCTGGGACTAGCGGGAGCTACGAGCAGTACTTC
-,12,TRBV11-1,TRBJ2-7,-,CASSLAGAWQYF,TGTGCCAGCAGCTTAGCGGGGGCATGGCAGTACTTC
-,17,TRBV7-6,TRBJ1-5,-,CASSQQGQYYSNQPQHF,TGTGCCAGCAGCCAACAAGGACAGTACTATAGCAATCAGCCCCAGCATTTT
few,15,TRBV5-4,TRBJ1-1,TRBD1,CASSLWTGLNTEAFF,TGTGCCAGCAGCTTGTGGACAGGGTTGAACACTGAAGCTTTCTTT
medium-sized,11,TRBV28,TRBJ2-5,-,CASTTLGTQYF,TGTGCCAGCACCACCCTGGGGACCCAGTACTTC
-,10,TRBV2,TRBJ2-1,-,CASSETEQFF,TGTGCCAGCAGTGAAACTGAGCAGTTCTTC
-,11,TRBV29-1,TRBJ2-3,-,CSVGTGDTQYF,TGCAGCGTTGGGACTGGAGATACGCAGTATTTT
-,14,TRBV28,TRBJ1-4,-,CASSLGQTNEKLFF,TGTGCCAGCAGTTTAGGACAGACAAATGAAAAACTGTTTTTT
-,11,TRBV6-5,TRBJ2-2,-,CASSYVGELFF,TGTGCCAGCAGTTACGTCGGGGAGCTGTTTTTT
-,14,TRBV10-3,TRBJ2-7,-,CAIRTGLFSYEQYF,TGTGCCATCAGGACGGGACTCTTCTCCTACGAGCAGTACTTC
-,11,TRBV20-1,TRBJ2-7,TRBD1,CSALRGQGQYF,TGCAGTGCTCTGAGGGGGCAGGGACAGTACTTC
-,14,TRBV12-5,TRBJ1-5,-,CASGLDTVDLPQHF,TGTGCTAGTGGTCTGGACACAGTGGACCTGCCCCAGCATTTT
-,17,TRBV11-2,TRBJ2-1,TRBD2,CASSLVGGRGTYNEQFF,TGTGCCAGCAGCTTAGTGGGCGGGAGAGGGACCTACAATGAGCAGTTCTTC
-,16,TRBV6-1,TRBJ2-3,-,CASSEIPQEITDTQYF,TGTGCCAGCAGTGAAATCCCCCAGGAGATCACAGATACGCAGTATTTT
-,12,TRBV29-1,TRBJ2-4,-,CSVDEGGDIQYF,TGCAGCGTTGATGAAGGAGGAGACATTCAGTACTTC
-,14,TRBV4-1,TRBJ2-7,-,CASSQVSGLGEQYF,TGCGCCAGCAGCCAAGTGTCAGGGCTCGGGGAGCAGTACTTC
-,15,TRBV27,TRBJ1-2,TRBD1,CASSLLTGPNYGYTF,TGTGCCAGCAGTTTATTGACAGGGCCCAACTATGGCTACACCTTC
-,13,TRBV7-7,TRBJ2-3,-,CASSLEYTDTQYF,TGTGCTAGCAGCTTAGAGTACACAGATACGCAGTATTTT
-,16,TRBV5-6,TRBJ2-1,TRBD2,CASSYRTSGSTYEQFF,TGTGCCAGCAGCTATAGGACTAGCGGGAGTACATATGAGCAGTTCTTC
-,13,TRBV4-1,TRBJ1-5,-,CASSQDRDQPQHF,TGCGCCAGCAGCCAGGACAGAGATCAGCCCCAGCATTTT
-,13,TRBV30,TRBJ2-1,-,CAWSTTTLNEQFF,TGTGCCTGGAGTACGACGACGCTCAATGAGCAGTTCTTC
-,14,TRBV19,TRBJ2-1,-,CASSQGEGYNEQFF,TGTGCCAGTAGTCAGGGGGAGGGGTACAATGAGCAGTTCTTC
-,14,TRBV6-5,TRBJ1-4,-,CASSYSGANEKLFF,TGTGCCAGCAGTTACTCGGGGGCTAATGAAAAACTGTTTTTT
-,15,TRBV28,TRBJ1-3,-,CASRPTYFSGNTIYF,TGTGCCAGCAGGCCTACATATTTCTCTGGAAACACCATATATTTT
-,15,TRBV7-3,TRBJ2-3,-,CASSLMGGPTDTQYF,TGTGCCAGCAGCTTAATGGGGGGACCCACAGATACGCAGTATTTT
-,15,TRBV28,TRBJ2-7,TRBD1,CASIRGGQASGEQYF,TGTGCCAGCATCCGAGGGGGACAGGCGTCAGGGGAGCAGTACTTC
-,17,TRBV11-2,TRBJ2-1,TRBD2,CASSLAPGAGASNEQFF,TGTGCCAGCAGCTTAGCCCCAGGAGCGGGAGCGAGCAATGAGCAGTTCTTC
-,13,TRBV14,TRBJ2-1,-,CASSQVLIRQQFF,TGTGCCAGCAGCCAAGTCCTGATTCGTCAGCAGTTCTTC
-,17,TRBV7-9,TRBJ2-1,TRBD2,CASSPSSGRAGDNEQFF,TGTGCCAGCAGCCCGTCCAGCGGGAGGGCCGGAGACAATGAGCAGTTCTTC
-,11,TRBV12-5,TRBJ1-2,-,CASEMNYGYTF,TGTGCTAGTGAGATGAACTATGGCTACACCTTC
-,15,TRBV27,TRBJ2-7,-,CASSSVAGQTYEQYF,TGTGCCAGCAGTTCCGTTGCGGGACAGACTTACGAGCAGTACTTC
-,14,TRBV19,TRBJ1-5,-,CASSIDSDNQPQHF,TGTGCCAGTAGTATAGACTCAGACAATCAGCCCCAGCATTTT
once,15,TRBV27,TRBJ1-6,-,CASSPQGFGNSPLHF,TGTGCCAGCAGTCCCCAGGGTTTCGGTAATTCACCCCTCCACTTT
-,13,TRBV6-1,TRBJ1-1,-,CASTSPSLSDAFF,TGTGCCAGCACCTCCCCGAGCCTCTCGGACGCTTTCTTT
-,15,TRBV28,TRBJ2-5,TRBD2,CASTVGGTSVKTQYF,TGTGCCAGCACCGTCGGCGGGACTAGTGTGAAGACCCAGTACTTC
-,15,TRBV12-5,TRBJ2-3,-,CASGLGRAGTDTQYF,TGTGCTAGTGGTTTGGGGAGGGCCGGAACAGATACGCAGTATTTT
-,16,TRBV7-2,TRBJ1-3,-,CASSPREPTTGNTIYF,TGTGCCAGCAGCCCCCGCGAGCCGACAACTGGAAACACCATATATTTT
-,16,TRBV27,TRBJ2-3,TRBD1,CASRSPGQGATDTQYF,TGTGCCAGCAGATCACCGGGACAGGGGGCAACAGATACGCAGTATTTT
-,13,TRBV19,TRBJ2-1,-,CASSKDWYNEQFF,TGTGCCAGTAGCAAGGACTGGTACAATGAGCAGTTCTTC
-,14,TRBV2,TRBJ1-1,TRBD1,CASRGPGQGTEAFF,TGTGCCAGCAGGGGGCCGGGACAGGGAACTGAAGCTTTCTTT
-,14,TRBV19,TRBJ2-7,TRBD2,CASSGTSGISEQYF,TGTGCCAGTAGTGGCACTAGCGGGATCTCCGAGCAGTACTTC
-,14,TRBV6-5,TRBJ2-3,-,CASTNPSGADTQYF,TGTGCCAGCACCAACCCGTCAGGGGCAGATACGCAGTATTTT
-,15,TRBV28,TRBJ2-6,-,CASSWQVSGANVLTF,TGTGCCAGCAGTTGGCAAGTCTCTGGGGCCAACGTCCTGACTTTC
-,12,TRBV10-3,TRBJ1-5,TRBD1,CAIRDRDQPQHF,TGTGCCATCAGGGACAGGGATCAGCCCCAGCATTTT
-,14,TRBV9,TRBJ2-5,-,CASSSGTKWETQYF,TGTGCCAGCAGCTCAGGGACAAAGTGGGAGACCCAGTACTTC
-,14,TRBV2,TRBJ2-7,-,CASSEELVSYEQYF,TGTGCCAGCAGTGAAGAACTCGTATCCTACGAGCAGTACTTC
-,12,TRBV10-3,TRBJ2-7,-,CAISGATYEQYF,TGTGCCATCAGTGGGGCGACCTACGAGCAGTACTTC
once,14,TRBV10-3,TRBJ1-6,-,CAISEDRYNSPLHF,TGTGCCATCAGTGAGGACAGGTATAATTCACCCCTCCACTTT
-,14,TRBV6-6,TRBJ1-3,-,CASSYRGTGNTIYF,TGTGCCAGCAGTTACAGGGGGACTGGAAACACCATATATTTT
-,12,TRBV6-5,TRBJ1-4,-,CASSPSNEKLFF,TGTGCCAGCAGCCCCAGTAATGAAAAACTGTTTTTT
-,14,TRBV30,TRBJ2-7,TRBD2,CAWSVVSGIYEQYF,TGTGCCTGGAGTGTAGTTAGCGGGATCTACGAGCAGTACTTC